Listed below are T cell receptor beta chains from one sample, sequenced in a study of T cell repertoires in cytomegalovirus infection. TCRdb reprocessed the reads via MiXCR and lists one record per CDR3 protein. The sample consists of over 300,000 distinct CDR3 sequences, 15% to 20% of them appearing once. Sample: PBMCs. The receptors derive from a human donor in good health (CMV status not recorded). Some clones in this sample may be carry-over from other donors' samples. CDR3s include the opening cysteine and the closing phenylalanine or tryptophan. D genes are given only for firm matches. For some rows the clone size is stated as once, few or many, or as a class when expanded; others skip it.

TGTGCCAGCAGCTTCCGGGGGGGAGAGCAGTACTTC CASSFRGGEQYF TRBJ2-7 TRBV7-9 TRBD2 many
TGTGCCAGCAGCCAAGGAGCCTATGGCTACACCTTC CASSQGAYGYTF TRBJ1-2 TRBV14 NA few
TGTGCCAGCAGTTCCGACCGAGGGAAGCAGTACTTC CASSSDRGKQYF TRBJ2-7 TRBV12-3/TRBV12-4 NA many
TGTGCCAGCAGCTCAGGGGGCTACGAACTAATGGACACTGAAGCTTTCTTT CASSSGGYELMDTEAFF TRBJ1-1 TRBV7-9 TRBD1 NA
TGTGCTAGCAGCTTAAGGGGGCTCGTCGGGGGACCGAACACCGGGGAGCTGTTTTTT CASSLRGLVGGPNTGELFF TRBJ2-2 TRBV7-6 NA few
TGTGCCAGCATCCATAGGCGGGACACTAATCAGCCCCAGCATTTT CASIHRRDTNQPQHF TRBJ1-5 TRBV6-6 NA many
TGTGCCAGCAGACGTAGCTCCTCCTACGAGCAGTACTTC CASRRSSSYEQYF TRBJ2-7 TRBV28 NA many
TGTGCCAGCAGTTTAGCCCTAGCGGGGGAACAAGAGACCCAGTACTTC CASSLALAGEQETQYF TRBJ2-5 TRBV12-3/TRBV12-4 TRBD2 many
TGCAGTGCTAGTTCAGGGGGTCTTGACTATGGCTACACCTTC CSASSGGLDYGYTF TRBJ1-2 TRBV20-1 TRBD1 NA
TGTGCCAGCAGCCTAGGGATGAGGGACAGTCGCCCTTTCTTT CASSLGMRDSRPFF TRBJ1-1 TRBV7-3 TRBD1 many
TGTGCCACCAAACAGGGTGGGGCGAGCGGCTACACCTTC CATKQGGASGYTF TRBJ1-2 TRBV24-1 NA few
TGTGCCAGCAGGACAGGGATTCACACAGATACGCAGTATTTT CASRTGIHTDTQYF TRBJ2-3 TRBV7-2 TRBD1 many
TGTGCCAGCAGACCCTCCCACAGCAGCTCTGGAAACACCATATATTTT CASRPSHSSSGNTIYF TRBJ1-3 TRBV12-3/TRBV12-4 NA many
TGTGCCAGCGGGCAGGGGCGGATTGCGGTGAACACTGAAGCTTTCTTT CASGQGRIAVNTEAFF TRBJ1-1 TRBV18 NA NA
TGTGCCGGCGGACAGGTTTTCGCTACTCCCCCGCAGTACTTC CAGGQVFATPPQYF TRBJ2-7 TRBV6-6 TRBD1 NA
TGCGCCAGCAGCCAGCGGCGAGGCGGTTTCACGGACGTTCAGCCCCAGCATTTT CASSQRRGGFTDVQPQHF TRBJ1-5 TRBV4-3 NA many
TGTGCCAGCAGAGCAGGGGAAATCAACACTGAAGCTTTCTTT CASRAGEINTEAFF TRBJ1-1 TRBV7-8 NA many
TGTGCCAGCCAACTAGCGGGGGGCATTCCACTTTACAATGAGCAGTTCTTC CASQLAGGIPLYNEQFF TRBJ2-1 TRBV19 TRBD2 NA
TGTGCCAGCAGTTACCGGTCAACCATGAACACTGAAGCTTTCTTT CASSYRSTMNTEAFF TRBJ1-1 TRBV6-5 NA many
TGTGCCAGCAGCCCTGGGACTAGCGGGGGGATTGAGCAGTACTTC CASSPGTSGGIEQYF TRBJ2-7 TRBV7-2 TRBD2 many
TGTGCAAGCTTAGGACAGCAAACAGATACGCAGTATTTT CASLGQQTDTQYF TRBJ2-3 TRBV10-3 NA many